A selection of T cell receptor beta chains follows, all from one sample in a study of T cells expressing NK-cell markers. No DNA is given; TCRdb re-called the 5' RACE reads and lists each CDR3 protein once. Its listing shows about half a million distinct CDR3 sequences. The sample was blood T cells: a sorted CD56 or NKG2C T cell subset, CD4+ or CD8+ T cells, or bulk PBMC T cells (not recorded which). The receptor source for this set is a woman in her forties or fifties in good health. CDR3s include the opening cysteine and the closing phenylalanine or tryptophan. The order of the fields is J gene, V gene, CDR3 protein.

J: TRBJ2-1; V: TRBV5-1; CDR3: CASSALPGKEGNEQFF
J: TRBJ2-1; V: TRBV5-4; CDR3: CASSGWGGNEQFF
J: TRBJ1-1; V: TRBV27; CDR3: CASSLLDRDLTEAFF
J: TRBJ1-4; V: TRBV12-3/TRBV12-4; CDR3: CASSVTGVNEKLFF
J: TRBJ1-1; V: TRBV20-1; CDR3: CSATGKGTGAFMRTEAFF
J: TRBJ2-2; V: TRBV12-3/TRBV12-4; CDR3: CASSLGAGSLTGELFF
J: TRBJ2-3; V: TRBV12-3/TRBV12-4; CDR3: CASDGGAEDTQYF
J: TRBJ2-1; V: TRBV25-1; CDR3: CASSRASYNEQFF
J: TRBJ2-1; V: TRBV29-1; CDR3: CSVGNRRSGSANEQFF
J: TRBJ2-7; V: TRBV3-1; CDR3: CASSQDPRYEQYF
J: TRBJ2-1; V: TRBV5-5; CDR3: CASSPGGEQFF
J: TRBJ1-5; V: TRBV10-3; CDR3: CAISESNRTGGNQPQHF
J: TRBJ2-1; V: TRBV6-5; CDR3: CASSDTSGRIGEQFF
J: TRBJ1-4; V: TRBV12-3/TRBV12-4; CDR3: CASSSQWERLFF
J: TRBJ2-1; V: TRBV6-5; CDR3: CASRVRASLIGEQFF
J: TRBJ2-1; V: TRBV28; CDR3: CASSLAGGPFLGNEQFF
J: TRBJ1-1; V: TRBV29-1; CDR3: CSVAPNPANTEAFF
J: TRBJ1-1; V: TRBV19; CDR3: CASSNKQGWEAFF
J: TRBJ1-2; V: TRBV27; CDR3: CASRLRGPMDGYTF
J: TRBJ2-7; V: TRBV3-1; CDR3: CASSQVAGGSEQYF
J: TRBJ2-7; V: TRBV5-1; CDR3: CASSLDRVRYF
J: TRBJ2-7; V: TRBV15; CDR3: CATSRSGTSYEQYF
J: TRBJ1-5; V: TRBV20-1; CDR3: CSATDPLSNQPQHF
J: TRBJ2-2; V: TRBV18; CDR3: CASSPPGLAGHGELFF